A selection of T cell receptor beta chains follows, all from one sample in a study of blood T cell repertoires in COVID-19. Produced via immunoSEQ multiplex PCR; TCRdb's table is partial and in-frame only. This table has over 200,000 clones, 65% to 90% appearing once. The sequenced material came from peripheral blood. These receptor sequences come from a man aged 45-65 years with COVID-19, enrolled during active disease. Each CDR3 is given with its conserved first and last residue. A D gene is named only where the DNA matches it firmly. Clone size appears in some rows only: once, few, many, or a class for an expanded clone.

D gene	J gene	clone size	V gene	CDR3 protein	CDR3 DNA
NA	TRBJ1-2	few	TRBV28	CASRTGTPNYGYTF	TGTGCCAGCCGAACCGGGACACCTAACTATGGCTACACCTTC
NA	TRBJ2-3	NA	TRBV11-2	CASSPGGHPSVDTQYF	TGTGCCAGCAGCCCAGGCGGGCACCCCTCGGTTGATACGCAGTATTTT
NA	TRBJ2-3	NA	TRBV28	CASSRLSRGADTQYF	TGTGCCAGCAGTAGACTATCCAGGGGGGCGGATACGCAGTATTTT
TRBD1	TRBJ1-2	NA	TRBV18	CASSPGWDRGNYGYTF	TGTGCCAGCTCACCAGGGTGGGACAGGGGAAACTATGGCTACACCTTC
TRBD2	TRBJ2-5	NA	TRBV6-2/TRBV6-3	CASSYVPAGGRETQYF	TGTGCCAGCAGTTACGTCCCTGCGGGGGGGCGGGAGACCCAGTACTTC
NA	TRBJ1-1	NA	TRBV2	CASSEFWPPMNTEAFF	TGTGCCAGCAGTGAGTTTTGGCCCCCGATGAACACTGAAGCTTTCTTT
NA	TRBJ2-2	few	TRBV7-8	CASSLAGGNTGELFF	TGTGCCAGCAGCTTAGCGGGGGGGAACACCGGGGAGCTGTTTTTT
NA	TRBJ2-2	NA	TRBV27	CASSRGMGSGVNTGELFF	TGTGCCAGCAGTAGGGGGATGGGGAGCGGGGTGAACACCGGGGAGCTGTTTTTT
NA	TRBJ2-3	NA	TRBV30	CAWRQGGAADTQYF	TGTGCCTGGAGACAAGGGGGTGCGGCAGATACGCAGTATTTT
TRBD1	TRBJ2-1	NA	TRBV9	CASSVGKTGGPSNEQFF	TGTGCCAGCAGCGTAGGAAAGACAGGGGGACCTTCCAATGAGCAGTTCTTC
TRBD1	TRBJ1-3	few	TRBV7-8	CASSLAGTAGNTIYF	TGTGCCAGCAGCTTGGCCGGGACAGCGGGAAACACCATATATTTT
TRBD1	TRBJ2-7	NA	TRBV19	CASSMGQTYEQYF	TGTGCCAGTAGTATGGGACAGACCTACGAGCAGTACTTC
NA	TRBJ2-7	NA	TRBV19	CASSIGRGPPAEQYF	TGTGCCAGTAGTATTGGAAGGGGCCCCCCGGCCGAGCAGTACTTC
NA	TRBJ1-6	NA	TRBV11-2	CASSVLGQGYSPLHF	TGTGCCAGCAGCGTCCTCGGGCAGGGATATTCACCCCTCCACTTT
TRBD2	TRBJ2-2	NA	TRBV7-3	CASSLTPSGVTGELFF	TGTGCCAGCAGCTTAACGCCTAGCGGGGTCACCGGGGAGCTGTTTTTT
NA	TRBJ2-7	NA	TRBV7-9	CASSFEGGAGRGSYEQYF	TGTGCCAGCAGCTTTGAGGGTGGCGCAGGACGGGGCTCCTACGAGCAGTACTTC
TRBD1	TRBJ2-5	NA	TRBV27	CASSPGQGRETQYF	TGTGCCAGCTCCCCGGGACAGGGGCGAGAGACCCAGTACTTC
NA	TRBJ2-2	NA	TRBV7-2	CASSLGQYGELFF	TGTGCCAGCAGCTTAGGACAATATGGGGAGCTGTTTTTT
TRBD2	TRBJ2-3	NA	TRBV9	CASSLSLGLADRRYF	TGTGCCAGCAGCCTATCCCTGGGACTAGCGGATCGTCGGTATTTT
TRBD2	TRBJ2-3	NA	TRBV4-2	CASSPSTSGVTDTQYF	TGTGCCAGCAGCCCCTCGACTAGCGGGGTAACAGATACGCAGTATTTT
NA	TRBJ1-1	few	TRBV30	CAWSLSRGNTEAFF	TGTGCCTGGAGTTTATCCCGGGGGAACACTGAAGCTTTCTTT
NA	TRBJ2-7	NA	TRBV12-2	CASPEGTYSYEQYF	TGTGCAAGTCCCGAGGGTACGTACTCCTACGAGCAGTACTTC
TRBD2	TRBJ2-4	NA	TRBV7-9	CASSLLAGVTKNIQYF	TGTGCCAGCAGCTTATTAGCGGGAGTTACCAAAAACATTCAGTACTTC
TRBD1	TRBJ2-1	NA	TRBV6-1	CASSEDRVSYNEQFF	TGTGCCAGCAGCGAAGACAGGGTCTCCTACAATGAGCAGTTCTTC
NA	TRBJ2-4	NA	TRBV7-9	CASRPLGQINAKNIQYF	TGTGCCAGCAGACCGCTGGGGCAGATTAATGCCAAAAACATTCAGTACTTC
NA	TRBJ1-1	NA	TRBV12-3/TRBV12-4	CASTGTPGGRAFF	TGTGCCAGCACTGGCACCCCGGGGGGAAGGGCTTTCTTT
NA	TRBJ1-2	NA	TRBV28	CASSYRQVGGYTF	TGTGCCAGCAGTTATCGACAGGTCGGGGGCTACACCTTC
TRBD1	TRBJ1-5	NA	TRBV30	CAWSIATGAQPQHF	TGTGCCTGGAGTATCGCTACAGGGGCTCAGCCCCAGCATTTT
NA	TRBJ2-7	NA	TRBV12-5	CASSRYYEQYF	TGTGCTTCGTCCAGGTACTACGAGCAGTACTTC
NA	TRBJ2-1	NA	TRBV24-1	CATGSRGSSYNEQFF	TGTGCCACCGGGTCGCGTGGGAGCTCCTACAATGAGCAGTTCTTC